This TCR beta chain was captured in a study of T-cell memory formation after mild COVID-19. Study-wide findings and caveats: Researchers could not confirm that second-wave clones peaking on day 37 targeted SARS-CoV-2. Among clones contracting day 15 to 85, CD4/CD8 was balanced, whereas later expanders leaned CD4+.

TCRdb ran MiXCR on the 5' RACE reads and lists one entry per CDR3 protein. The repertoire has under 450,000 distinct CDR3 sequences, 20% to 25% of them found once; the top ten carry roughly a fifth. The CDR3 has 14 amino acids. The trim removed 5 bases at V and 9 bases at J, leaving 8 bases unmatched. Germline lookup yields CDR1 MDHEN and CDR2 SYDVKM. Details on this clonotype: Its antigen is unidentified.

Sample: PBMCs or a T cell subset sorted from them (not recorded which). The sequence derives from a young man who had mild COVID-19 (a few samples of this study predate the infection). Cell type and time point are not known. The V call is TRBV28, the J call TRBJ1-5; 9 nucleotides line up with TRBD1. The CDR3 loop reads CASSLRTGARPQHF. DNA of the CDR3: TGTGCCAGCAGTCTACGGACAGGGGCCCGGCCCCAGCATTTT.